A selection of T cell receptor beta chains follows, all from one sample in a study of T cells after posttransplantation cyclophosphamide. Sequencing used immunoSEQ multiplex PCR; TCRdb keeps in-frame clones, though not all of them. The sample presents roughly 14,000 clones, none singletons. Specimen: PBMCs, collected about 1,200 days after allogeneic stem cell transplant with posttransplant cyclophosphamide. Receptor source: a female patient in her forties or fifties who received an allogeneic stem cell transplant from a related donor, was CMV-positive, and had no GVHD. T cells may partly derive from the graft donor. Both conserved end residues are part of each CDR3. The D gene is left open where the match is weak. A row's size may be missing; if present it is once, few, many or a size class.

v_call	d_call	clone_size	j_call	cdr3_aa	cdr3_nt
TRBV19	NA	many	TRBJ2-5	CASSIDAPLAQQETQYF	TGTGCCAGTAGTATAGATGCCCCGTTGGCCCAACAAGAGACCCAGTACTTC
TRBV28	TRBD1	many	TRBJ1-4	CASSSFRGDEKLFF	TGTGCCAGCAGTTCCTTCAGGGGGGATGAAAAACTGTTTTTT
TRBV5-6	TRBD1	many	TRBJ2-1	CASSLDMGQGEQFF	TGTGCCAGCAGCCTTGATATGGGACAGGGTGAGCAGTTCTTC
TRBV7-9	NA	many	TRBJ1-6	CASRPEGNSPLHF	TGTGCCAGCAGGCCGGAGGGAAATTCACCCCTCCACTTT
TRBV19	NA	many	TRBJ1-6	CASSIAPQQENSPLHF	TGTGCCAGTAGTATAGCCCCACAGCAAGAGAATTCACCCCTCCACTTT
TRBV19	NA	few	TRBJ2-7	CASSDRRYEQYF	TGTGCCAGTAGTGACAGACGGTACGAGCAGTACTTC
TRBV11-3	NA	few	TRBJ1-1	CASSLMADTEAFF	TGTGCCAGCAGCTTAATGGCTGACACTGAAGCTTTCTTT
TRBV7-9	NA	many	TRBJ1-5	CASSLTGMGGLNQPQHF	TGTGCCAGCAGCTTAACGGGGATGGGGGGGCTCAATCAGCCCCAGCATTTT
TRBV7-8	NA	few	TRBJ2-5	CASSPSGAGETQYF	TGTGCCAGCAGCCCCTCAGGGGCCGGAGAGACCCAGTACTTC
TRBV7-2	NA	many	TRBJ1-2	CASSLARGADGYTF	TGTGCCAGCAGCTTAGCGCGGGGGGCAGATGGCTACACCTTC
TRBV4-3	TRBD1	many	TRBJ2-2	CASSPGTANTGELFF	TGCGCCAGCAGCCCCGGGACAGCCAACACCGGGGAGCTGTTTTTT
TRBV6-5	TRBD1	many	TRBJ2-7	CASSYGGTGSSYEQYF	TGTGCCAGCAGTTACGGAGGGACAGGAAGCTCCTACGAGCAGTACTTC
TRBV6-1	NA	many	TRBJ1-2	CASSQFWRDGYGYTF	TGTGCCAGCAGTCAATTCTGGCGGGACGGCTATGGCTACACCTTC
TRBV6-1	TRBD1	many	TRBJ2-2	CATPGRGWDGELFF	TGTGCCACCCCCGGCAGGGGGTGGGACGGGGAGCTGTTTTTT
TRBV10-1	NA	many	TRBJ2-7	CASNPGPGVGEQYF	TGCGCCAGCAACCCCGGGCCGGGGGTGGGCGAGCAGTACTTC
TRBV27	TRBD1	few	TRBJ2-1	CASSSRTGVYSEQFF	TGTGCCAGCAGTTCCCGGACAGGGGTGTACAGTGAGCAGTTCTTC
TRBV11-2	NA	many	TRBJ2-3	CASIVGGSTDTQYF	TGTGCCAGCATTGTAGGGGGAAGCACAGATACGCAGTATTTT
TRBV10-3	TRBD2	few	TRBJ2-7	CATVGTSVREQYF	TGTGCCACCGTTGGGACTAGCGTACGCGAGCAGTACTTC
TRBV6-6	NA	NA	TRBJ1-5	CASREPGVGNQPQHF	TGTGCCAGCAGGGAACCAGGGGTGGGCAATCAGCCCCAGCATTTT
TRBV6-6	NA	few	TRBJ1-1	CASSYSNGEAFF	TGTGCCAGCAGTTACTCGAACGGGGAAGCTTTCTTT
TRBV28	NA	few	TRBJ1-6	CASSLTVTVIGSPLHF	TGTGCCAGCAGTTTAACCGTGACAGTTATTGGCTCACCCCTCCACTTT
TRBV6-5	NA	many	TRBJ1-5	CASSYQGISQPQHF	TGTGCCAGCAGTTACCAGGGAATAAGTCAGCCCCAGCATTTT